In this sample, the clone carrying this T cell receptor (beta chain) turned up once. A multiplex PCR was run with 60 Vbeta primers and 13 Jbeta primers. Only in-frame clones appear in the TCRdb table, and some are missing; sequencing was by immunoSEQ multiplex PCR. The sample lists about 43,000 clones; 60% to 85% were seen once. This sample was taken from a study of cytomegalovirus exposure and HLA in healthy donors. CDR1 and CDR2 (germline): SGDLS, YYNGEE. This CDR3 is 14 amino acids long. Trimming removed 5 bases from V and 0 bases from J, with 10 bases in between. The chain joins TRBV9 to TRBJ2-3, with D maybe TRBD1 (6 bases). Sequenced: PBMCs. The receptor was isolated from a man between 25 and 39 years old in good health and CMV-seronegative. The CDR3 reads CASRQGQSTDTQYF. The CDR3 nucleotides are TGTGCCAGCAGACAGGGACAAAGCACAGATACGCAGTATTTT. Supplemented by reference TRBV9 and TRBJ2-3, the full variable domain reads DSGVTQTPKHLITATGQRVTLRCSPRSGDLSVYWYQQSLDQGLQFLIQYYNGEERAKGNILERFSAQQFPDLHSELNLSSLELGDSALYFCASRQGQSTDTQYFGPGTRLTVL.